This TCR beta chain was captured in a study of blood T cell repertoires in COVID-19. Overall study context: Sites in the United States, Italy and Spain provided acute and convalescent COVID-19 samples. PBMCs, B-cell-depleted T cells, or T cells provided the cDNA or gDNA that made up the material.

The germline CDR1 and CDR2 sequences are MNHNS and SASEGT. The CDR3 has 15 residues. V lost 2 bases, J lost 2 bases, and 10 bases lay in between. Profiling relied on immunoSEQ multiplex PCR, and the TCRdb table lists in-frame clones only, not all of them. The sample includes about 240,000 clones, about 82% of them seen just once. The specimen was peripheral blood. This sequence was found in a man older than 75 with acute or convalescent COVID-19. The chain joins TRBV6-1 to TRBJ1-5, with D possibly being TRBD1 (6 bases). The CDR3, as DNA: TGTGCCAGCAGTGAACAGGGGTTGGGCAATCAGCCCCAGCATTTT. Translated: CASSEQGLGNQPQHF.